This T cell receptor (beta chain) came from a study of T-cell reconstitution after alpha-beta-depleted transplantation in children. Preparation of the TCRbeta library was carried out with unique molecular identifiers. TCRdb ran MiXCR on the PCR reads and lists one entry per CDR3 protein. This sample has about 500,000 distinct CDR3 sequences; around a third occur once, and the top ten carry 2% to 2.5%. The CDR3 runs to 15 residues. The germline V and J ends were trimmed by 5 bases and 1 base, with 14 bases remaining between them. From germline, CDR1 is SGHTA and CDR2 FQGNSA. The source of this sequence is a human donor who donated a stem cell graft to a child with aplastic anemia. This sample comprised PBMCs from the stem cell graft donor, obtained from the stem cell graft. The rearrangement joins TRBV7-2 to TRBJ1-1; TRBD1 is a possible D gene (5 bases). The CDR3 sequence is CASSRFRTTNTEAFF. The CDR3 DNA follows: TGTGCCAGCAGCCGGTTCCGGACAACGAACACTGAAGCTTTCTTT.